This T cell receptor (beta chain) appears in the sequencing data of a study of blood T cells in healthy people across ages. The study's findings and limits: Expanded clonotype shifts may have been confounded, as the donors had an unknown CMV status. Diversity figures based on one million T cells were deemed too low.

The CDR3 is 15 amino acids. In germline, CDR1 is MDHEN, CDR2 SYDVKM. About this clonotype: Its antigen is currently unknown.

The total RNA that was extracted per sample amounted to at least 5 micrograms. Next came a second PCR, run for about 7 to 11 cycles, which used a sample-barcoded 5' primer along with a J-beta primer mix. A single record per CDR3 protein comes from TCRdb applying MiXCR to the 5' RACE reads. The sample carries more than 700,000 distinct CDR3 sequences, around half recorded once. The sequencing input was blood. The J gene is TRBJ2-7, the V gene TRBV28, with TRBD2 as a possible D gene (6 bases). TRBJ2-5 matches the DNA end more closely, so the J call is doubtful. The clonotype originates from a man older than 75 in good health. The CDR3 loop is CASSPSREAKETQYF. The CDR3 nucleotides read TGTGCCAGCAGCCCTTCCAGGGAGGCCAAAGAGACCCAGTACTTC.